This T cell receptor (beta chain) was sequenced in a study of Graves' ophthalmopathy and Graves' hyperthyroidism. Background on the study: Pretreatment peripheral blood was obtained at initial diagnosis. Whole-study results and caveats: Blood also carried most expanded thyroid clonotypes exceeding 0.001 frequency.

This clonotype showed up just a few times. The antigen is not known. Moderate-to-severe activity, CAS at least 3, NOSPECS at least 4 and duration under 3 months characterized donors with ophthalmopathy. Amplified TCR beta CDR3 regions were obtained using RNA transcripts as template. Scientists carried out first-round RT-PCR using HTBI primers and then a second-round multiplex PCR. TCRdb itself ran the multiplex PCR reads through MiXCR, one entry per CDR3 protein. The table shows over 450,000 distinct CDR3 sequences, with approximately 15% occurring only once. This CDR3 spans 14 amino acids. The V end was cut by 0 bases, the J end by 2 bases, with 11 bases between. Germline assignment: CDR1 DFQATT and CDR2 SNEGSKA (reference sequence).

The sample comprised blood. This TCR came from a woman in her 30s with Graves' ophthalmopathy. The chain carries TRBV20-1 and TRBJ2-7; D ambiguous. CDR3 DNA sequence: TGCAGTGCTAGAGATCCCGACGCAGCCTACGAGCAGTACTTC. Encoded protein: CSARDPDAAYEQYF.